This T cell receptor (beta chain) came from a study of cytomegalovirus exposure and HLA in healthy donors. PCR employed 60 Vbeta and 13 Jbeta primers. The protocol was immunoSEQ multiplex PCR, while the TCRdb copy is restricted to in-frame clones and leaves out a portion. The data contain 90,000 to 100,000 clones, 75% to 80% of them singletons. The germline CDR1 and CDR2 sequences are SGHDT and YYEEEE. Deletions cut 1 base from V and 6 bases from J, with 14 bases between. This CDR3 region has 15 residues. Study-level results: Donors belonging to an Asian-associated ancestry cluster reportedly showed fewer N-insertions in productive TCRs than the 666-donor mean, according to what a later analysis found. Most TCRs appeared rarely, but some public TCRs recurred in many donors.

As regards this clone: The target antigen is unknown.

Sequenced material: PBMCs. The source is a female donor in good health and CMV-seronegative. V is TRBV5-6 and J is TRBJ1-5, with D perhaps TRBD1 (5 bases). CDR3 in amino acids: CASSLSGVRGQPQHF. CDR3 nucleotides: TGTGCCAGCAGCTTGAGCGGGGTGAGGGGTCAGCCCCAGCATTTT.